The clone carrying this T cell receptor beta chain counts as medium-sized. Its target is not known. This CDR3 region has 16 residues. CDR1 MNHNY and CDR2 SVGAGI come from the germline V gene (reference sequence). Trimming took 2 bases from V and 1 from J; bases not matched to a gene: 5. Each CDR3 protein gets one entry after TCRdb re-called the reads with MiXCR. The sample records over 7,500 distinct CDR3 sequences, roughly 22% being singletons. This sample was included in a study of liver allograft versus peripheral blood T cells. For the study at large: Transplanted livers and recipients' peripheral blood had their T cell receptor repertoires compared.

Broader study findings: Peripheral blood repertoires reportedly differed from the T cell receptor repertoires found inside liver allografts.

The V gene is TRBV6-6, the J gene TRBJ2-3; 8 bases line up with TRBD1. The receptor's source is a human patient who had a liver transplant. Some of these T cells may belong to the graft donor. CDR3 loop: CASSYAAGQGTDTQYF. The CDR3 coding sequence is TGTGCCAGCAGTTACGCCGCGGGACAGGGCACAGATACGCAGTATTTT.